Listed below are T cell receptor beta chains from one sample, sequenced in a study of a mutant IDH1 vaccine in newly diagnosed glioma. Which antigens these TCRs recognize remains unknown. Method: immunoSEQ multiplex PCR; TCRdb's copy keeps in-frame clones and lacks some. The sample has about 33,000 clones; roughly four fifths are singletons. The specimen comprised PBMCs, sampled from a glioma patient whose treatment included an IDH1 peptide vaccine. The receptors come from a woman between 18 and 29 years old with glioma. The CDR3 runs from the conserved cysteine through the conserved F or W. A D gene is named only where the DNA matches it firmly. Size is stated for part of the rows, as once, few or many counts, or as a class when the clone is expanded.

V	D	J	size	DNA	CDR3
TRBV19	-	TRBJ1-2	few	TGTGCCAGTAACCCCAGGGAACCCTTTGGCTACACCTTC	CASNPREPFGYTF
TRBV5-6	-	TRBJ1-5	-	TGTGCCAGCAGATTGCGGGGACGACCCAATCAGCCCCAGCATTTT	CASRLRGRPNQPQHF
TRBV14	-	TRBJ2-5	once	TGTGCCAGCAGCCTCTCGGGCTTCCACAGGACTAAAGAGACCCAGTACTTC	CASSLSGFHRTKETQYF
TRBV29-1	-	TRBJ1-2	-	TGCAGCGTTGAAGATCATGGGGAATCCAGCTATGGCTACACCTTC	CSVEDHGESSYGYTF
TRBV20-1	-	TRBJ2-1	once	TGCAGTGCTGACCAGGGGAATGAGCAGTTCTTC	CSADQGNEQFF
TRBV27	TRBD2	TRBJ2-1	-	TGTGCCAGCAGTGGGACTAGCCCTCGGAATGAGCAGTTCTTC	CASSGTSPRNEQFF
TRBV28	TRBD1	TRBJ2-7	-	TGTGCCAGTCTTAGGGACAGCTACGAGCAGTACTTC	CASLRDSYEQYF
TRBV5-1	-	TRBJ1-1	large	TGCGCCAGCAGCTCCAGGGGAGAAGCTTTCTTT	CASSSRGEAFF
TRBV14	TRBD2	TRBJ2-3	-	TGTGCCAGCAGCCACACATTCGGGGGGTCCTTCTTTCGCACAGATACGCAGTATTTT	CASSHTFGGSFFRTDTQYF
TRBV7-7	-	TRBJ1-1	few	TGTGCTAGCAGCGTTACAACGAACACTGAAGCTTTCTTT	CASSVTTNTEAFF
TRBV2	-	TRBJ2-7	once	TGTGCCAGCAGTGTCTACGAGCAGTACTTC	CASSVYEQYF
TRBV7-2	-	TRBJ1-6	-	TGTGCCAGCAGCTTAGTGGGCCGCGTAAACCCTAATTCACCCCTCCACTTT	CASSLVGRVNPNSPLHF
TRBV7-9	-	TRBJ1-4	-	TGTGCCAGCAGCTTCGACTTACAGAGTGAAAAACTGTTTTTT	CASSFDLQSEKLFF
TRBV19	-	TRBJ2-2	-	TGTGCCTTCCTAAATACAGGGTTACGCACCGGGGAGCTGTTTTTT	CAFLNTGLRTGELFF
TRBV5-5	-	TRBJ1-1	-	TGTGCCAGCAGCCTCATCGGTCCAACCATGAACACTGAAGCTTTCTTT	CASSLIGPTMNTEAFF
TRBV7-9	-	TRBJ2-3	-	TGTGCCAGCAGCTTAGGAGGCGGGACAATCACAGATACGCAGTATTTT	CASSLGGGTITDTQYF
TRBV6-1	TRBD1	TRBJ1-4	-	TGTGCCAGCAGGGGGACAGGGTTTTATGAAAAACTGTTTTTT	CASRGTGFYEKLFF
TRBV4-1	-	TRBJ2-1	-	TGCGCCAGCAGCCAAACGGCTACCAAACGGGCTGGGCAGTTCTTC	CASSQTATKRAGQFF
TRBV20-1	-	TRBJ2-7	-	TGCAGTGCAAGTCTGGGACGCGAGCAGTACTTC	CSASLGREQYF
TRBV4-3	TRBD2	TRBJ2-4	-	TGCGCCAGCAGCCAAGAGGTCGGGGCGGGAGGACTCAAAAACATTCAGTACTTC	CASSQEVGAGGLKNIQYF
TRBV27	-	TRBJ1-5	-	TGTGCCAGCAGTTTAAATGGCGGTCAGCCCCAGCATTTT	CASSLNGGQPQHF
TRBV2	TRBD2	TRBJ2-3	medium-sized	TGTGCCATCACGGGACTAGATGAGTATACGCAGTATTTT	CAITGLDEYTQYF
TRBV5-4	-	TRBJ1-2	-	TGTGCCAGCAGCCTGGACCGGTCCTATGGCTACACCTTC	CASSLDRSYGYTF
TRBV19	-	TRBJ2-1	-	TGTGCCAGTAGTATCCAGGGCAATGAGCAGTTCTTC	CASSIQGNEQFF
TRBV7-3	TRBD2	TRBJ2-1	-	TGTGCCAGCAGCCTAGCGGCAGAACCCTTCAATGAGCAGTTCTTC	CASSLAAEPFNEQFF
TRBV18	-	TRBJ2-1	-	TGTGCCAGCTCGTCCGGGGAGTCCAGATTTTCCTACAATGAGCAGTTCTTC	CASSSGESRFSYNEQFF
TRBV18	TRBD1	TRBJ1-2	-	TGTGCCAGCTCACCAACCTCCCCCAAGACAGGGGATCCTGGCTACACCTTC	CASSPTSPKTGDPGYTF
TRBV9	TRBD2	TRBJ2-2	-	TGTGCCAGCAGCGCACCGGGGCTAGCGGGAGGAGCCGGGGAGCTGTTTTTT	CASSAPGLAGGAGELFF
TRBV15	-	TRBJ2-6	-	TGTGCCACCAGCAGAGGGTCAGGGTCTGGGGCCAACGTCCTGACTTTC	CATSRGSGSGANVLTF
TRBV29-1	TRBD1	TRBJ2-7	-	TGCAGCGTTCTCGACAGGGGAGCCTACGAGCAGTACTTC	CSVLDRGAYEQYF
TRBV4-2	-	TRBJ1-2	-	TGTGCCAGCAGCCAAGACCGACTCAGACAGTTGGGAGGGACTAACTATGGCTACACCTTC	CASSQDRLRQLGGTNYGYTF
TRBV7-8	TRBD1	TRBJ1-3	-	TGTGCCAGCAGCTCAGGGGGGAGAAACACCATATATTTT	CASSSGGRNTIYF
TRBV29-1	-	TRBJ1-1	medium-sized	TGCAGCGTCCGCCGGACGGACACTGAAGCTTTCTTT	CSVRRTDTEAFF
TRBV11-2	-	TRBJ1-2	-	TGTGCCAGCAGCTCTCTACAGGGACGGGGCTACACCTTC	CASSSLQGRGYTF
TRBV13	-	TRBJ1-2	-	TGTGCCAGCAGCTTAAGGCCAGCAGTTGGCTACACCTTC	CASSLRPAVGYTF
TRBV25-1	TRBD1	TRBJ1-2	once	TGTGCCAGCAGTGAATATGAGACAGGGGGCGATGGCTACACCTTC	CASSEYETGGDGYTF
TRBV7-9	TRBD2	TRBJ2-5	-	TGTGCCAGCAGACCGCGGGGGGCTGGGGAGACCCAGTACTTC	CASRPRGAGETQYF
TRBV7-2	-	TRBJ2-1	-	TGTGCCAGCAGCTTAAGGGAATTAGTCCGTGAGCAGTTCTTC	CASSLRELVREQFF
TRBV28	-	TRBJ2-1	-	TGTGCCAGCAGCTTCAGGAGAAATTACAATGAGCAGTTCTTC	CASSFRRNYNEQFF
TRBV4-1	TRBD2	TRBJ2-7	-	TGCGCCAGCAGCGTAGGACTAGCGGAGGCCTACGAGCAGTACTTC	CASSVGLAEAYEQYF
TRBV11-3	-	TRBJ1-5	-	TGTGCCAGCAGCTTAGTGAATGGGCAGCCCCAGCATTTT	CASSLVNGQPQHF
TRBV28	TRBD1	TRBJ1-1	few	TGTGCCAGCAGTTATCCCGGGACAGGTCCAGACTACTCCGAAGCTTTCTTT	CASSYPGTGPDYSEAFF
TRBV6-5	TRBD1	TRBJ1-2	-	TGTGCCAGCAGTTCCGGGACAGGGTTTGGCTACACCTTC	CASSSGTGFGYTF
TRBV25-1	TRBD2	TRBJ2-3	-	TGTGCCAGCAGCGGGGGGGTGGATACGCAGTATTTT	CASSGGVDTQYF
TRBV4-1	TRBD2	TRBJ2-7	-	TGCGCCAGCAGCGGCGGGAGCTCCTCCTCCTACGAGCAGTACTTC	CASSGGSSSSYEQYF
TRBV11-1	-	TRBJ1-2	-	TGTGCCAGCAGCCCGAACACAGAGGGATACTATGGCTACACCTTC	CASSPNTEGYYGYTF
TRBV4-3	-	TRBJ1-2	-	TGCGCCAGCAGCCCTCATATCAGGGAGTATGGCTACACCTTC	CASSPHIREYGYTF
TRBV6-5	-	TRBJ2-5	-	TGTGCCAGCAGTTACTCGAGTATGACAGACCAAGAGACCCAGTACTTC	CASSYSSMTDQETQYF
TRBV7-6	TRBD2	TRBJ2-1	-	TGTGCTTCCACTGAGCGGGAACCAACCTACAATGAGCAGTTCTTC	CASTEREPTYNEQFF
TRBV15	-	TRBJ2-2	-	TGTGCCACCAGCAGAGATGGAGGGAACGCCGGGGAGCTGTTTTTT	CATSRDGGNAGELFF
TRBV2	TRBD2	TRBJ2-7	-	TGTGCCAGCAGTGAGAATAGCGGGAGATTGTCCTACGAGCAGTACTTC	CASSENSGRLSYEQYF
TRBV18	-	TRBJ1-5	-	TGTGCCAGCTCACCGCAACCCGGGACCAACAATCAGCCCCAGCATTTT	CASSPQPGTNNQPQHF
TRBV25-1	-	TRBJ1-2	-	TGTGCCAGCAGTGAGGGGACAACCTATGGCTACACCTTC	CASSEGTTYGYTF
TRBV4-3	-	TRBJ2-6	few	TGCGCCAGCAGCCAAGATCTGGGGGGCGTCGGGGCCAACGTCCTGACTTTC	CASSQDLGGVGANVLTF
TRBV4-3	TRBD1	TRBJ1-4	-	TGCGCCAGCACCCAGGGGGCGGGTGAAAAACTGTTTTTT	CASTQGAGEKLFF
TRBV4-1	-	TRBJ2-2	-	TGCGCCAGCAGCCAGCAGAGAAACACCGGGGAGCTGTTTTTT	CASSQQRNTGELFF
TRBV6-5	TRBD1	TRBJ2-7	once	TGTGCCAGCAGTTACCCCGGGACAGGGAACGAGCAGTACTTC	CASSYPGTGNEQYF
TRBV27	TRBD2	TRBJ2-3	-	TGTGCCAGCAGTTTATGGGGAGGGGGCACAGATACGCAGTATTTT	CASSLWGGGTDTQYF
TRBV14	TRBD1	TRBJ2-3	once	TGTGCCAGCAGCCAACGGGGACAGGGTAGCACAGATACGCAGTATTTT	CASSQRGQGSTDTQYF
TRBV28	-	TRBJ1-2	-	TGTGCCAGCAGTTTTCTGGGGAATCCTGGCTACACCTTC	CASSFLGNPGYTF